The entry that follows covers one T cell receptor (beta chain) sequence. Germline CDR1 and CDR2: MNHEY and SVGAGI. This CDR3 contains 15 residues. V shed 4 bases, J shed 5 bases, and the junction held 7 bases outside the gene matches. This record belongs to a study of T cell responses to AZD1222 COVID-19 vaccine. Using immunoSEQ multiplex PCR, the repertoire was profiled, and TCRdb retains in-frame clones only, with some absent. The table includes 190,000 or so clones, around nine tenths detected once. The source is an adult who received the AZD1222 COVID-19 vaccine. Sequences were derived from peripheral blood, sampled 28 days after the second AZD1222 dose. The chain is built from TRBV6-5 and TRBJ2-1; 8 nucleotides match TRBD1. The CDR3 protein is CASSLTGAGNNEQFF. CDR3 sequence (DNA): TGTGCCAGCAGTTTGACAGGGGCGGGGAACAATGAGCAGTTCTTC.